Below, 32 T cell receptor beta chains from the same sample are listed, as sequenced in a study of early T cells in non-severe SARS-CoV-2 infection. In TCRdb, the 5' RACE reads were re-called with MiXCR into one record per CDR3 protein. Seen here are about 98,000 distinct CDR3 sequences, 11% observed once, and the top ten hold approximately 5%. Sequenced material: whole blood. These TCRs come from an adult who was a healthcare worker with PCR-confirmed SARS-CoV-2 infection or an uninfected control (not recorded which).

This clonotype was counted between two and nine times. This rearrangement joins TRBV20-1 to TRBJ2-7; D is unresolved. Trimming left V 7 bases short and J 1 base short, with 8 bases between. The CDR3 is 11 amino acids. Germline loops: CDR1 DFQATT, CDR2 SNEGSKA (reference sequence). Here the CDR3 reads CSGVQSYEQYF. The CDR3, as DNA: TGCAGTGGGGTACAGTCCTACGAGCAGTACTTC.

This clonotype was seen at least ten times. The gene calls are TRBV6-5 and TRBJ2-5, with D perhaps matching TRBD1 (6 bases). This CDR3 spans 14 amino acids. V lost 5 bases and J lost 4, with 14 bases in between. The germline V gene encodes CDR1 MNHEY and CDR2 SVGAGI. CDR3 nucleotides: TGTGCCAGCAGTCCTATTCCAGGGGCAGAGACCCAGTACTTC. It yields the protein CASSPIPGAETQYF.

This clonotype was detected a few times. The rearrangement uses TRBV25-1 and TRBJ1-2, with 10 nucleotides matching TRBD1. The V gene's germline CDR1 is MGHDK and CDR2 SYGVNS. Losses at the gene ends were 1 base for V and 4 bases for J; bases not matched to a gene: 9. This CDR3 spans 17 amino acids. The CDR3 here is CASSEWRDRGSVYGYTF. In nucleotides, the CDR3 is TGTGCCAGCAGTGAATGGAGGGACAGGGGTAGTGTCTATGGCTACACCTTC.

This clonotype has a handful of counts. The CDR3 DNA sequence: TGTGCCAGCGTCGGGAACCAAGAGACCCAGTACTTC. As protein: CASVGNQETQYF. The chain combines TRBV28 with TRBJ2-5; D is perhaps TRBD2 (5 bases). This CDR3 contains 12 residues. V shed 8 bases and J shed 0 bases, with 7 bases lying between them. Germline CDR1 and CDR2: MDHEN and SYDVKM.

This clonotype was counted at least ten times. The chain has TRBV4-1 and TRBJ2-5; D is ambiguous. V was cut by 1 base and J by 3 bases, with 6 bases left in between. The length of the CDR3 is 13 residues. Germline values: CDR1 MGHRA, CDR2 YSYEKL. DNA of the CDR3: TGCGCCAGCAGCCAAGGATTCGAAGAGACCCAGTACTTC. It yields the protein CASSQGFEETQYF.

A remark on this clonotype: The junction shows a germline mismatch at one end, possibly a read error. The chain is built from TRBV7-8 and TRBJ1-6; D not certain. The length of the CDR3 is 14 residues. Per germline, CDR1 SGHVS and CDR2 FQNEAQ. CDR3 DNA: TGTGCCAACAGCTTAGAACTCCGGTATTCACCCCTCCACTTT. Its protein is CANSLELRYSPLHF.

This clonotype was counted many times. This sequence joins TRBV11-1 and TRBJ2-3; D call uncertain. Per the germline V gene, CDR1 is SGHAT and CDR2 is FQDESV (reference sequence). This CDR3 is built from 15 residues. V lost 3 bases and J 0 bases, leaving 10 bases between the germline ends. CDR3: CASSLWGASTDTQYF. CDR3 nucleotides: TGTGCCAGCAGCTTGTGGGGTGCTAGCACAGATACGCAGTATTTT.

This clonotype has only a few counts. CDR3 sequence reads: CASSYFAAGDGDYGYTF. CDR3 coding DNA: TGTGCCAGCAGTTACTTCGCCGCCGGGGACGGGGACTATGGCTACACCTTC. This rearrangement joins TRBV6-6 to TRBJ1-2; a possible D gene is TRBD1 (5 bases). Germline CDR1 MNHNY, CDR2 SVGAGI (reference sequence). The CDR3 length is 17 residues. The V end was cut by 1 base, the J end by 3 bases, with 18 bases between.

The rearrangement links TRBV3-1 to TRBJ2-7; possible D gene TRBD1, 6 bases. The germline V and J ends were trimmed by 0 bases and 11 bases, with 11 bases remaining between them. This CDR3 has 12 residues. Germline lookup yields CDR1 LGHDT and CDR2 YNNKEL (reference sequence). CDR3 amino acids: CASSQEMQGKYF. In DNA, the CDR3 is TGTGCCAGCAGCCAAGAAATGCAGGGGAAGTACTTC.

V usage is TRBV10-3 and J usage is TRBJ1-4; weak D call: TRBD1 (6 bases). The CDR3 has 15 amino acids. V was trimmed by 3 bases and J by 6 bases, leaving 14 bases between them. Per germline, CDR1 ENHRY and CDR2 SYGVKD. DNA of the CDR3: TGTGCCATCAGTGACCACCGGGGGGCATATGAAAAACTGTTTTTT. This codes for CAISDHRGAYEKLFF.

This clonotype was seen many times. V and J are TRBV28 and TRBJ1-1; tentative D call: TRBD1 (6 bases). This CDR3 region has 16 residues. Germline CDR1 and CDR2: MDHEN and SYDVKM. V dropped 6 bases and J dropped 2 bases, with 19 bases sitting between them. CDR3 protein: CASSTWDTSFNTEAFF. The CDR3 nucleotides are TGTGCCAGCAGCACTTGGGACACCTCCTTTAACACTGAAGCTTTCTTT.

This clonotype was counted only a few times. The J gene is TRBJ2-4, the V gene TRBV29-1; no definite D call. The ends were cut back, 7 bases at V and 5 bases at J, with 9 bases in the middle. The CDR3 sequence is 11 residues long. The V gene's germline CDR1 is SQVTM and CDR2 ANQGSEA. The CDR3 DNA is TGCAGCGCCCTCCAACAAAACATTCAGTACTTC. Translating gives CSALQQNIQYF. Looking up the rest from reference TRBV29-1 and TRBJ2-4 gives the full variable domain: SAVISQKPSRDICQRGTSLTIQCQVDSQVTMMFWYRQQPGQSLTLIATANQGSEATYESGFVIDKFPISRPNLTFSTLTVSNMSPEDSSIYLCSALQQNIQYFGAGTRLSVL.

This clonotype was detected a few times. The rearrangement uses TRBV21-1 and TRBJ2-1. TRBV21-1 constitutes a pseudogene. The CDR3 length is 13 residues. DNA of the CDR3: TGTGCCAGCAGTAAAGCGGGCTTCGATGAGCAGTTCTTC. Translating it yields CASSKAGFDEQFF.

This clonotype was seen a few times. The J gene is TRBJ1-1, the V gene TRBV6-6, with D maybe TRBD1 (5 bases). Trimming shortened V by 0 bases and J by 6 bases, and 11 bases separated the two germline ends. This CDR3 spans 14 amino acids. CDR1 MNHNY and CDR2 SVGAGI come from the germline V gene (reference sequence). The CDR3 is CASSYSGLGAEAFF. The DNA of the CDR3 is TGTGCCAGCAGTTACTCGGGGTTAGGGGCTGAAGCTTTCTTT.

This clonotype was picked up a small number of times. The chain links TRBV2 to TRBJ1-2; the D gene is possibly TRBD1 (6 bases). Trimming took off 7 bases at V and 4 bases at J, with 19 bases between the two ends. The CDR3 is 15 residues long. Germline V gene lookup returns CDR1 SNHLY and CDR2 FYNNEI. The CDR3 is CASILLDRPSYGYTF. The CDR3 region has the DNA TGTGCCAGCATTTTACTCGACAGGCCGAGCTATGGCTACACCTTC.

This clonotype was observed many times. The chain is built from TRBV27 and TRBJ1-1; D may be TRBD1 (5 bases). Germline CDR1 and CDR2: MNHEY and SMNVEV (reference sequence). This CDR3 has 13 amino acids. With 6 bases removed from V and 5 bases from J, the gap between germline ends came to 13 bases. The DNA of the CDR3 is TGTGCCAGCAGCGGACTTGGGACTACTGAAGCTTTCTTT. Translation gives CASSGLGTTEAFF.

This clonotype was seen a handful of times. This chain uses TRBV4-1 with TRBJ1-2; TRBD1 agrees at 9 bases. The CDR3 covers 15 residues. From germline, CDR1 is MGHRA and CDR2 YSYEKL. J was trimmed by 4 bases and V by 1 base; bases with no gene match: 4. The CDR3 DNA reads as TGCGCCAGCAGCCAAGCGGGACAGGGTTCCTATGGCTACACCTTC. It codes for CASSQAGQGSYGYTF.

The sample holds many counts of this clonotype. The chain joins TRBV4-1 to TRBJ1-1; 9 bases match TRBD1. The V and J ends lost 7 bases and 4 bases, in that order; junction bases with no gene match: 10. The CDR3 totals 15 residues. Germline CDR1 MGHRA, CDR2 YSYEKL. The CDR3 here is CASNPGQGSITEAFF. CDR3 bases: TGCGCCAGCAATCCGGGACAGGGCTCAATCACTGAAGCTTTCTTT.

This clonotype was counted ten times or more. J is TRBJ1-4 and V is TRBV29-1; 9 positions agree with TRBD1. Germline V gene sequence: CDR1 SQVTM, CDR2 ANQGSEA. With V trimmed by 4 bases and J by 3 bases, 3 bases remained unmatched. The CDR3 runs to 14 residues. CDR3 sequence (DNA): TGCAGCGTTGCCCGGACAGGGGCTAATGAAAAACTGTTTTTT. It specifies CSVARTGANEKLFF.

This clonotype was observed at least ten times. V usage is TRBV29-1 and J usage is TRBJ2-7; 7 nucleotides line up with TRBD2. The CDR3 length is 14 residues. Germline V CDR1 and CDR2: SQVTM, ANQGSEA. V shed 5 bases and J 0 bases; nucleotides not matched to a gene: 7. The DNA of the CDR3 is TGCAGCGTTTGGGAGGGGATCCCCTCCTACGAGCAGTACTTC. It codes for CSVWEGIPSYEQYF.

This clonotype has more than one count but fewer than ten. The chain links TRBV27 to TRBJ2-3, with 7 positions matching TRBD2. The CDR3 is 17 amino acids. Trimming took 6 bases from V and 0 from J; bases not matched to a gene: 12. The germline CDR1 and CDR2 sequences are MNHEY and SMNVEV (reference sequence). CDR3 residues: CASRRRLSGTSTDTQYF. The CDR3 nucleotides are TGTGCCAGCAGGCGTCGACTGAGCGGGACTAGCACAGATACGCAGTATTTT.

In this sample, this clonotype turned up many times. V gene TRBV6-2 or TRBV6-3 combines with J gene TRBJ1-4; tentative D call: TRBD1 (5 bases). Trimming left V 0 bases short and J 5 bases short, with 7 bases between. The CDR3 extends over 14 amino acids. The germline CDR1 and CDR2 sequences are MNHEY and SVGEGT. Written as DNA, the CDR3 is TGTGCCAGCAGTTACTCACGGGGGAATGAAAAACTGTTTTTT. Amino acids: CASSYSRGNEKLFF.

This clonotype came up a few times. The chain has TRBV25-1 and TRBJ1-2, with D hard to call. The CDR3 contains 12 residues. Per the germline V gene, CDR1 is MGHDK and CDR2 is SYGVNS. Trimming left V 2 bases short and J 4 bases short, with 5 bases between. As DNA, the CDR3 is TGTGCCAGCAGTGAAAACAGCTATGGCTACACCTTC. It is translated as CASSENSYGYTF.

This clonotype came up many times. V and J are TRBV12-3 or TRBV12-4 and TRBJ1-1; perhaps TRBD1 as D (6 bases). V lost 6 bases and J lost 1, with 18 bases in between. This CDR3 region has 16 residues. The CDR3 reads CASSRRGGLSNTEAFF. CDR3 bases: TGTGCCAGCAGCCGAAGGGGGGGATTGTCGAACACTGAAGCTTTCTTT.

The V gene is TRBV4-2, the J gene TRBJ1-1; D is uncertain. V lost 0 bases and J 10 bases, leaving 21 bases between the germline ends. The CDR3 sequence is 16 residues long. CDR1 and CDR2 (germline): LGHNA, YNFKEQ. The CDR3 region is CASSQDSGLRTFGAFF. DNA for the CDR3: TGTGCCAGCAGCCAAGATTCGGGGTTACGGACCTTCGGAGCTTTCTTT.

This clonotype was counted a few times. V is TRBV28 and J is TRBJ1-5; D not certain. The CDR3 has 12 amino acids. V shed 6 bases and J shed 3 bases, with 6 bases lying between them. The germline gives CDR1 MDHEN, CDR2 SYDVKM. The CDR3 spells CASSGYNQPQHF. CDR3 nucleotide sequence: TGTGCCAGCAGCGGTTACAATCAGCCCCAGCATTTT.

This clonotype has only a few counts. CDR3 sequence reads: CASSRSYNEQFF. CDR3 nucleotide sequence: TGTGCCAGTAGTAGGTCCTACAATGAGCAGTTCTTC. The chain carries TRBV19 and TRBJ2-1; unclear D gene. CDR3 size: 12 residues. The ends were cut back, 4 bases at V and 1 base at J, with 2 bases in the middle. The germline gives CDR1 LNHDA, CDR2 SQIVND (reference sequence).

Worth noting for this clonotype: This CDR3 fails to terminate in the conserved phenylalanine or tryptophan, so it likely reflects a read error. The chain's CDR3 is CASTTGTGGYEQYI. The CDR3 DNA follows: TGTGCCAGCACCACCGGGACAGGGGGCTACGAGCAGTACATC. V gene TRBV28 combines with J gene TRBJ2-7; 11 nucleotides align to TRBD1. The length of the CDR3 is 14 residues. The V segment lost 7 bases and the J segment 3 bases; nucleotides outside the gene matches: 5. Germline V gives CDR1 MDHEN, CDR2 SYDVKM.

This clonotype was picked up a small number of times. The chain has TRBV3-1 and TRBJ1-1; no clear D. Deletions cut 0 bases from V and 0 bases from J, with 11 bases between. CDR3 length equals 16 residues. The germline V gene has CDR1 LGHDT and CDR2 YNNKEL (reference sequence). DNA for the CDR3: TGTGCCAGCAGCCAAGATCGTAGTAAGCTGAACACTGAAGCTTTCTTT. It is translated as CASSQDRSKLNTEAFF.

This clonotype appeared a few times. V usage is TRBV18 and J usage is TRBJ2-7; D remains unclear. V was pared by 2 bases and J by 7 bases, with 12 bases between. The CDR3 totals 13 residues. CDR1 is KGHSH, CDR2 LQKENI, per germline. Here the CDR3 reads CASSPDGEREQYF. The CDR3, as DNA: TGTGCCAGCTCACCAGATGGGGAAAGGGAGCAGTACTTC.

The rearrangement joins TRBV4-1 to TRBJ2-5; TRBD2 matches 10 bases. The CDR3 runs 16 residues. The V gene's germline CDR1 is MGHRA and CDR2 YSYEKL. V trimming: 0 bases; J trimming: 6 bases; junction bases outside the gene matches: 7. The CDR3 DNA reads TGCGCCAGCAGCCAAGACGGAGCGGGGGGGCCGAAGACCCAGTACTTC. Translated, it gives CASSQDGAGGPKTQYF.

The chain couples TRBV6-5 to TRBJ2-1, with D maybe TRBD2 (6 bases). V lost 2 bases to trimming and J lost 2 bases, with 10 bases between them. CDR1 is MNHEY, CDR2 SVGAGI, per germline. The CDR3 has 15 amino acids. CDR3 nucleotide sequence: TGTGCCAGCAGTTACCGCGGGAACACCTACAATGAGCAGTTCTTC. Amino acid sequence: CASSYRGNTYNEQFF.